This T cell receptor (beta chain) was profiled in a study of breast tumors, draining lymph nodes, adjacent tissues. Regarding this clonotype: The junction shows a germline mismatch at one end, possibly a read error.

CDR3 length: 16 amino acids. Germline lookup yields CDR1 MNHEY and CDR2 SVGAGI. Axillary draining lymph nodes of breast cancer patients supplied the node samples. MiXCR, applied by TCRdb to the multiplex PCR reads, yields one record per CDR3 protein. Counted here are approximately 200,000 distinct CDR3 sequences, approximately 30% occurring once; the ten biggest clones make up approximately 4.5%. The chain carries TRBV6-5 and TRBJ2-3; TRBD2 might be the D (6 bases). Sequencing was carried out using axillary lymph node tissue. This TCR was recovered from a female donor with breast cancer. Some clones in this sample may be carry-over from other donors' samples. CDR3 loop: CASSHSTSSQTDTQYF. Here the CDR3 DNA reads TGTGCCAGCAGTCACTCGACTAGTAGTCAAACAGATACGCAGTATTTT.